This T cell receptor beta chain was retrieved from a study of cytomegalovirus exposure and HLA in healthy donors. The CDR3 runs 14 residues. CDR1 and CDR2 (germline): SGHNT, YYREEE (reference sequence). V was cut by 4 bases and J by 9 bases, with 17 bases left in between. The data were produced by immunoSEQ multiplex PCR, yet TCRdb's version contains in-frame clones alone and is incomplete. The sample lists 150,000 to 200,000 clones, about 81% occurring once. Study results and caveats: Subsequent analysis of the approximately 110 validation repertoires found a tendency for first-cohort TCR clusters to co-occur. High specificity and sensitivity for cytomegalovirus status were reported for the classifier.

Comments on this clone: Its antigen is as yet unknown.

The clonotype was recovered from a woman in her 30s in good health and CMV-seronegative. Material: PBMCs. The V and J genes are TRBV5-4 and TRBJ2-1, with TRBD2 as a possible D gene (5 bases). The chain's CDR3 is CASSPPGIPVEQFF. The DNA of the CDR3 is TGTGCCAGCAGCCCGCCGGGAATCCCGGTTGAGCAGTTCTTC.